The clone carrying this TCR beta chain is termed medium-sized. The data originate from a study of neoadjuvant anti-PD-1 for oral cavity cancer. Study context: Patients without progression got a fourth dose around day 43.

Tumor libraries mostly used roughly 4.8 ug genomic DNA, two replicates each. Some clones are missing from TCRdb's copy, which holds only in-frame ones; the method was immunoSEQ multiplex PCR. Among some 7,300 clones, about 51% were seen once, and the ten largest hold roughly 28%. The germline gives CDR1 SEHNR, CDR2 FQNEAQ (reference sequence). Trimming pared 0 bases from V and 8 bases from J, leaving 13 bases between. The CDR3 contains 15 residues. The V and J genes are TRBV7-9 and TRBJ1-4; D unclear. The receptor was isolated from a person aged 35 to 85 with oral cavity squamous cell carcinoma. The starting material was tumor tissue, obtained before nivolumab (anti-PD-1) treatment. CDR3 sequence reads: CASSLALFGREKLFF. The CDR3 DNA reads as TGTGCCAGCAGCTTAGCACTCTTCGGTAGGGAAAAACTGTTTTTT.